A selection of T cell receptor beta chains follows, all from one sample in a study of T-cell memory formation after mild COVID-19. TCRdb ran MiXCR on the 5' RACE reads and lists one entry per CDR3 protein. The repertoire holds a few hundred thousand distinct CDR3 sequences, with roughly 19% as singletons. The sample consisted of PBMCs or a T cell subset sorted from them (not recorded which). The source of these receptors is a man between 18 and 35 years old who had mild COVID-19 (a few samples of this study predate the infection). Cell type and time point are not known. CDR3s include the opening cysteine and the closing phenylalanine or tryptophan. The D gene is left open where the match is weak. The size field is filled for only some rows; it gives once, few, many or a size class.

J gene | V gene | clone size | D gene | CDR3 DNA | CDR3 protein
TRBJ2-1 | TRBV5-1 | - | - | TGCGCCAGCAGCTCAAATGTCGGGGATTACAATGAGCAGTTCTTC | CASSSNVGDYNEQFF
TRBJ2-2 | TRBV7-3 | few | - | TGTGCCAGCAGCTTAAAACGGACAGAGAACACCGGGGAGCTGTTTTTT | CASSLKRTENTGELFF
TRBJ2-7 | TRBV13 | few | - | TGTGCCAGCAGCCCGAGGGGGGATCCCCGGGGCGAGCAGTACTTC | CASSPRGDPRGEQYF
TRBJ1-1 | TRBV30 | few | - | TGTGCCTGGAGAAGGGGGAACACTGAAGCTTTCTTT | CAWRRGNTEAFF
TRBJ2-3 | TRBV4-1 | - | - | TGCGCCAGCAGCCAAGAGCGGGGCGGGGATACGCAGTATTTT | CASSQERGGDTQYF
TRBJ2-5 | TRBV18 | - | - | TGTGCCAGCTCACCATCGGTTACGGTAGAGACCCAGTACTTC | CASSPSVTVETQYF
TRBJ1-5 | TRBV7-2 | many | TRBD1 | TGTGCCAGCAGCTTACGTCCCCAGGGGGCAGGGCAGCCCCAGCATTTT | CASSLRPQGAGQPQHF
TRBJ2-2 | TRBV3-1 | few | TRBD2 | TGTGCCAGCAGCCCCCGGGAGGGCGGGGAGCTGTTTTTT | CASSPREGGELFF
TRBJ2-3 | TRBV12-3/TRBV12-4 | - | TRBD2 | TGTGCCAGCAGCCGCAGCGGGGGGCGAGATACGCAGTATTTT | CASSRSGGRDTQYF
TRBJ1-3 | TRBV5-8 | few | - | TGTGCCAGCAGCCCGGGACTTCAGGGAAACACCATATATTTT | CASSPGLQGNTIYF
TRBJ1-5 | TRBV6-6 | few | TRBD1 | TGTGCCAGCAGCCGACCGACAGGGGGGATAGATCAGCCCCAGCATTTT | CASSRPTGGIDQPQHF
TRBJ2-3 | TRBV6-5 | - | - | TGTGCCAGCACCATGCGGGGTTCCTTGGAAGATACGCAGTATTTT | CASTMRGSLEDTQYF
TRBJ2-1 | TRBV13 | - | TRBD2 | TGTGCCAGCAGCGGCATAGCGGGGGGGCAAGATGAGCAGTTCTTC | CASSGIAGGQDEQFF
TRBJ1-5 | TRBV5-1 | - | TRBD1 | TGCGCCAGCAGCTTGACGGGACAGGGCAATCAGCCCCAGCATTTT | CASSLTGQGNQPQHF
TRBJ2-2 | TRBV5-6 | - | TRBD2 | TGTGCCAGCAGCTTTGGACTAGCGGGGGAGCTGACCGGGGAGCTGTTTTTT | CASSFGLAGELTGELFF
TRBJ2-1 | TRBV12-3/TRBV12-4 | - | - | TGTGCCAGCGGGCCTAGCCTCTACAATGAGCAGTTCTTC | CASGPSLYNEQFF
TRBJ1-1 | TRBV12-3/TRBV12-4 | few | TRBD1 | TGTGCCAGCAGTTTAACCCGGGACAGGGTAACTGAAGCTTTCTTT | CASSLTRDRVTEAFF
TRBJ1-1 | TRBV11-2 | few | TRBD1 | TGTGCCAGCAGCTTAGTCCACAGGGGCTACACTGAAGCTTTCTTT | CASSLVHRGYTEAFF
TRBJ2-2 | TRBV7-9 | many | - | TGTGCCAGCAGTCCCCCAGGGACCGGGGAGCTGTTTTTT | CASSPPGTGELFF
TRBJ2-2 | TRBV29-1 | - | - | TGCAGCGCTCGGGGTTACACCGGGGAGCTGTTTTTT | CSARGYTGELFF
TRBJ1-2 | TRBV7-2 | - | - | TGTGCCAGCAGCTGGGCGGGGGTTAACTATGGCTACACCTTC | CASSWAGVNYGYTF
TRBJ2-4 | TRBV5-1 | many | TRBD1 | TGCGCCAGCAGCGGACCGGGACAGGGGGCTCCCAAAAACATTCAGTACTTC | CASSGPGQGAPKNIQYF
TRBJ1-2 | TRBV7-9 | few | - | TGTGCCAGCAGCTTCGAGGGCCACTATGGCTACACCTTC | CASSFEGHYGYTF
TRBJ1-6 | TRBV2 | - | - | TGTGCCAGCAGTGAAAGGGCGGGGAATTCACCCCTCCACTTT | CASSERAGNSPLHF
TRBJ2-1 | TRBV6-5 | - | - | TGTGCCAGCAGTTACGCGACCCTAGGGCATGAGCAGTTCTTC | CASSYATLGHEQFF
TRBJ2-7 | TRBV19 | - | - | TGTGCCAGTACCCCTGCCGGGAAAGCGTACGAGCAGTACTTC | CASTPAGKAYEQYF
TRBJ2-2 | TRBV7-2 | many | TRBD1 | TGTGCCAGCAGCTTATCGTTCCCAGGGGGAACCGGGGAGCTGTTTTTT | CASSLSFPGGTGELFF
TRBJ1-6 | TRBV6-5 | few | - | TGTGCCAGCCAGAAGACAGGCACGTCACCCCTCCACTTT | CASQKTGTSPLHF
TRBJ2-2 | TRBV20-1 | - | TRBD2 | TGCAGTGCTAGCACCGGGACTAGCGGGGGACCTACGAACACCGGGGAGCTGTTTTTT | CSASTGTSGGPTNTGELFF
TRBJ2-3 | TRBV12-3/TRBV12-4 | - | - | TGTGCCAGCCATGCCGATACGCAGTATTTT | CASHADTQYF
TRBJ2-7 | TRBV7-9 | - | - | TGTGCCAGCAGCTCTGGTGAACCAAGTGAAGGCTACGAGCAGTACTTC | CASSSGEPSEGYEQYF
TRBJ1-2 | TRBV20-1 | few | - | TGCAGTGCTAGATCTATTTGGAATGGCTACACCTTC | CSARSIWNGYTF
TRBJ1-1 | TRBV12-3/TRBV12-4 | - | - | TGTGCCAGCAGTTTAGCGCGGGGGGGCCCTGAAGCTTTCTTT | CASSLARGGPEAFF
TRBJ2-1 | TRBV7-3 | - | TRBD2 | TGTGCCAGCAGCATACTAGCGGGGGGCCACAATGAGCAGTTCTTC | CASSILAGGHNEQFF
TRBJ2-4 | TRBV27 | few | - | TGTGCCAGCAGTTCCTCGCCAAAAGGCCACATTCAGTACTTC | CASSSSPKGHIQYF
TRBJ1-6 | TRBV5-1 | - | TRBD1 | TGCGCCAGCAGCTTGGGAGGGACAGCTTCCTATAATTCACCCCTCCACTTT | CASSLGGTASYNSPLHF
TRBJ1-1 | TRBV11-1 | - | - | TGTGCCAGCAGCTTATTAGACTGGGGCCCTGGCGCTGAAGCTTTCTTT | CASSLLDWGPGAEAFF
TRBJ2-3 | TRBV3-1 | - | - | TGTGCCAGCAGCCCAAGGGCGGGGCCCACAGATACGCAGTATTTT | CASSPRAGPTDTQYF
TRBJ2-1 | TRBV28 | few | TRBD2 | TGTGCCAGCAGTGGACTAGCGGGGGGTTACGACAATGAGCAGTTCTTC | CASSGLAGGYDNEQFF
TRBJ1-1 | TRBV12-3/TRBV12-4 | few | - | TGTGCCAGCAGTTTAACGGTAGCTTACACTGAAGCTTTCTTT | CASSLTVAYTEAFF
TRBJ1-1 | TRBV7-3 | - | - | TGTGCCAGCAGCTTAAGGTTTGCCGGTGATCCCACTGAAGCTTTCTTT | CASSLRFAGDPTEAFF
TRBJ1-1 | TRBV7-9 | few | - | TGTGCCAGCAGCTTTAAGGGGCAGAGCACTGAAGCTTTCTTT | CASSFKGQSTEAFF
TRBJ2-3 | TRBV11-3 | few | - | TGTGCCAGCAGCTTCGGCTTTGATACGCAGTATTTT | CASSFGFDTQYF